Below are 20 T cell receptor beta chains sequenced from a single sample in a study of blood T cell repertoires in COVID-19. Profiled with immunoSEQ multiplex PCR; TCRdb holds only in-frame clones, not every one. The sample contains some 220,000 clones, less than 90% of which appear only once. The sequenced material came from PBMCs or T cells enriched from blood (not recorded which). The receptor source for this set is a woman aged 45-59 years in a cohort exposed to, infected with or recovered from COVID-19 (not recorded which).

The V gene is TRBV3-1 (or the pseudogene TRBV3-2), the J gene TRBJ2-1, with 8 bases fitting TRBD2. CDR1 is LGHDT and CDR2 is YNNKEL in the germline V gene (reference sequence). The V gene end was trimmed by 4 bases and the J gene end by 8 bases; junction bases not matched to a gene: 4. The CDR3 has 13 residues. The CDR3: CASSRSGRDEQFF. CDR3 DNA: TGTGCCAGCAGCCGGTCCGGGAGGGATGAGCAGTTCTTC.

The rearrangement joins TRBV19 to TRBJ2-2; 7 nucleotides line up with TRBD1. Germline V CDR1 and CDR2: LNHDA, SQIVND (reference sequence). This CDR3 spans 15 amino acids. Unmatched junction bases numbered 5, after V lost 7 bases and J lost 0 bases. Here the CDR3 reads CASKKRGPNTGELFF. CDR3 coding DNA: TGTGCCAGTAAAAAGAGGGGGCCGAACACCGGGGAGCTGTTTTTT.

V usage is TRBV6-1 and J usage is TRBJ2-7; 9 nucleotides line up with TRBD2. With 0 bases clipped from V and 1 base from J, the junction kept 7 bases outside the gene matches. The CDR3 runs 17 residues. The germline V gene encodes CDR1 MNHNS and CDR2 SASEGT. In DNA form, the CDR3 reads TGTGCCAGCAGTGAAGCGGGAGCGGGGGGTCCTTCCTACGAGCAGTACTTC. Translation gives CASSEAGAGGPSYEQYF.

The chain uses TRBV3-1 (or the pseudogene TRBV3-2) and TRBJ2-7, with 7 bases that match TRBD1. CDR1 LGHDT and CDR2 YNNKEL come from the germline V gene (reference sequence). This CDR3 is built from 15 residues. Unmatched junction bases numbered 8, after V lost 3 bases and J lost 3 bases. CDR3 in DNA: TGTGCCAGCAGCCATATAAACAGGGGAGACTACGAGCAGTACTTC. Amino acids: CASSHINRGDYEQYF.

The chain couples TRBV5-1 to TRBJ1-2; D ambiguous. This CDR3 is 14 amino acids long. Between the trimmed V and J ends, which lost 1 base and 5 bases, there was a span of 12 bases. CDR1 is SGHRS and CDR2 is YFSETQ in the germline V gene. The CDR3 coding sequence is TGCGCCAGCAGCTTGACTGGCCAGGAATATGGCTACACCTTC. Translating gives CASSLTGQEYGYTF.

This chain connects TRBV28 to TRBJ2-2; 11 bases are a match to TRBD2. Looked up from germline, CDR1 is MDHEN and CDR2 is SYDVKM. CDR3 size: 15 residues. J lost 2 bases, V lost 8 bases, and 4 bases had no gene match. The CDR3 reads CASGLAGGNTGELFF. The CDR3 DNA reads as TGTGCCAGCGGCCTAGCGGGGGGTAACACCGGGGAGCTGTTTTTT.

The V call is TRBV4-1, the J call TRBJ1-1; 8 bases are a match to TRBD1. The CDR3 covers 16 residues. V shed 1 base and J 0 bases; nucleotides not matched to a gene: 4. Germline V gene lookup returns CDR1 MGHRA and CDR2 YSYEKL. CDR3 in amino acids: CASSQGTGTLNTEAFF. CDR3 bases: TGCGCCAGCAGCCAAGGGACAGGGACTTTGAACACTGAAGCTTTCTTT.

This rearrangement joins TRBV9 to TRBJ2-1; 10 bases match TRBD2. Germline V lookup: CDR1 SGDLS, CDR2 YYNGEE. The trim removed 0 bases at V and 4 bases at J, leaving 7 bases unmatched. The CDR3 runs 17 residues. The CDR3 loop is CASSVGQRGGIYNEQFF. CDR3 coding DNA: TGTGCCAGCAGCGTAGGCCAGCGGGGGGGAATATACAATGAGCAGTTCTTC.

V is TRBV10-3 and J is TRBJ2-1, with D tentatively TRBD2 (5 bases). The V and J ends lost 7 bases and 6 bases respectively, with 16 bases between them. This CDR3 spans 14 amino acids. The V gene's germline CDR1 is ENHRY and CDR2 SYGVKD. This CDR3 reads CAIKEEGLANEQFF. In nucleotides, the CDR3 is TGTGCCATCAAAGAAGAAGGTCTAGCCAATGAGCAGTTCTTC.

J is TRBJ2-1 and V is TRBV27; 7 nucleotides line up with TRBD2. Germline V CDR1 and CDR2: MNHEY, SMNVEV (reference sequence). V lost 2 bases to trimming and J lost 6 bases; unmatched junction nucleotides: 7. The CDR3 totals 15 residues. The DNA for the CDR3 is TGTGCCAGCAGTTTAGCTAGCGGCCTCCCCAATGAGCAGTTCTTC. Protein product: CASSLASGLPNEQFF.

The chain joins TRBV29-1 to TRBJ2-1, with TRBD1 matching over 9 bases. Germline-derived CDR1 and CDR2 are SQVTM and ANQGSEA. CDR3 length: 15 residues. The V segment lost 6 bases and the J segment 10 bases; nucleotides outside the gene matches: 16. The CDR3 DNA reads as TGCAGCGTGTTACGGTCCGGGACAGGGTTCCGGGAGCAGTTCTTC. Translating gives CSVLRSGTGFREQFF.

The rearrangement links TRBV18 to TRBJ1-1; possibly TRBD1 for D (5 bases). Trimming shortened V by 2 bases and J by 7 bases, and 8 bases separated the two germline ends. Germline V gene sequence: CDR1 KGHSH, CDR2 LQKENI. This CDR3 spans 12 amino acids. CDR3 in amino acids: CASSPRGGEAFF. The CDR3 nucleotides read TGTGCCAGCTCACCAAGGGGCGGTGAAGCTTTCTTT.

The chain links TRBV7-8 to TRBJ1-4; D is uncertain. V was trimmed by 5 bases and J by 5 bases, leaving 15 bases between them. This CDR3 region has 15 residues. CDR1 and CDR2 from the germline V gene are SGHVS and FQNEAQ. CDR3 nucleotides: TGTGCCAGCAGCCGAGGGCGGCAGATAAATGAAAAACTGTTTTTT. This gives the protein CASSRGRQINEKLFF.

In this sample, this clone turned up a few times. The chain is built from TRBV9 and TRBJ2-2; 8 nucleotides match TRBD2. Germline V gene lookup returns CDR1 SGDLS and CDR2 YYNGEE. The CDR3 has 14 amino acids. With 5 bases clipped from V and 7 bases from J, the junction kept 7 bases outside the gene matches. The CDR3 sequence: CASRTDGTSGELFF. The CDR3 nucleotides read TGTGCCAGCAGAACCGACGGGACTAGCGGGGAGCTGTTTTTT.

The chain recombines TRBV7-9 with TRBJ2-2; TRBD1 agrees at 7 bases. The trim removed 5 bases at V and 6 bases at J, leaving 12 bases unmatched. CDR3 length: 16 residues. CDR1 and CDR2 from the germline V gene are SEHNR and FQNEAQ (reference sequence). The CDR3 DNA is TGTGCCAGCAGCCTCTACAGGGGTGGGCGGTCCGGGGAGCTGTTTTTT. It translates to CASSLYRGGRSGELFF.

The chain recombines TRBV20-1 with TRBJ2-1; no firm D call. The V end lost 7 bases, the J end lost 3 bases, and 4 bases lay between the germline ends. The germline CDR1 and CDR2 sequences are DFQATT and SNEGSKA (reference sequence). This CDR3 spans 10 amino acids. CDR3 loop: CSVLYNEQFF. CDR3 coding DNA: TGCAGTGTCCTCTACAATGAGCAGTTCTTC.

This rearrangement joins TRBV7-8 to TRBJ1-5; D remains ambiguous. Germline loops: CDR1 SGHVS, CDR2 FQNEAQ. The V and J ends lost 1 base and 5 bases respectively, with 15 bases between them. The CDR3 runs to 16 residues. Here the CDR3 reads CASSLDRGRAHQPQHF. The CDR3 region has the DNA TGTGCCAGCAGCTTAGATCGTGGGAGGGCCCATCAGCCCCAGCATTTT.

The V gene is TRBV21-1, the J gene TRBJ2-2; TRBD1 is the table's D call, not checked against the DNA. TRBV21-1 is described as a pseudogene. The CDR3 covers 15 residues. This chain's CDR3 is CASSPQGGGTGELFF. In nucleotides, the CDR3 is TGTGCCAGCAGCCCACAGGGGGGGGGCACCGGGGAGCTGTTTTTT.

The chain employs TRBV7-9 and TRBJ2-7; 9 bases align to TRBD1. Trimming at V came to 3 bases and at J to 3 bases, leaving 3 bases not matched to a gene. This CDR3 has 14 amino acids. CDR1 is SEHNR, CDR2 FQNEAQ, per germline (reference sequence). CDR3 sequence: CASSFRDRVYEQYF. CDR3 nucleotide sequence: TGTGCCAGCAGCTTCCGGGACAGGGTCTACGAGCAGTACTTC.

The chain is built from TRBV7-2 and TRBJ2-3, with 7 bases that match TRBD2. V dropped 2 bases and J dropped 1; count of bases not matched to a gene: 6. Germline V gene lookup returns CDR1 SGHTA and CDR2 FQGNSA. The CDR3 extends over 16 amino acids. CDR3 protein: CASSLWSGRGTDTQYF. As DNA, the CDR3 is TGTGCCAGCAGCTTATGGTCGGGGAGGGGCACAGATACGCAGTATTTT.